The rows below give T cell receptor beta chains drawn from one sample of a study of blood T cell repertoires in COVID-19. Sequenced by immunoSEQ multiplex PCR; TCRdb stores in-frame clones only, minus some. The sample includes some 150,000 clones, roughly 90% seen only once; the top ten take approximately 2.9%. The sequenced sample was peripheral blood. These receptors were taken from a man aged 60-69 years with acute or convalescent COVID-19. CDR3s include the opening cysteine and the closing phenylalanine or tryptophan. The D gene is left open where the match is weak. Not all rows give a size; the values are once, few, many and, for expanded clones, a class.

CDR3 DNA,CDR3 protein,clone size,D gene,V gene,J gene
TGCGCCAGCAGTGAGTCGAGGGGACTTCAGCCCCAGCATTTT,CASSESRGLQPQHF,-,-,TRBV10-2,TRBJ1-5
TGTGCCAGCTCACCCGTTGGACAGGGGAACTATGGCTACACCTTC,CASSPVGQGNYGYTF,-,TRBD1,TRBV18,TRBJ1-2
TGTGCCAGCAGCGTAATAGGGGGCGACGAGCAGTACTTC,CASSVIGGDEQYF,-,TRBD1,TRBV9,TRBJ2-7
TGTGCCAGCAGCCAAGCCTCAGGGGGGAAGAATGAGCAGTTCTTC,CASSQASGGKNEQFF,-,-,TRBV3-1/TRBV3-2,TRBJ2-1
TGTGCCAACCGGCCAGGCCACACTGAAGCTTTCTTT,CANRPGHTEAFF,-,-,TRBV7-2,TRBJ1-1
TGTGCCAGCACTTCGCCTCATACAGGGGACTCTGGAAACACCATATATTTT,CASTSPHTGDSGNTIYF,-,TRBD1,TRBV28,TRBJ1-3
TGTGCCTGGAGTGTACGTGGCCGTTACTATAATTCACCCCTCCACTTT,CAWSVRGRYYNSPLHF,-,-,TRBV30,TRBJ1-6
TGTGCCAGCAGCTTATTTAGTCTCCGGGACAGAGTCTACGAGCAGTACTTC,CASSLFSLRDRVYEQYF,-,TRBD1,TRBV7-2,TRBJ2-7
TGTGCCAGTACCCGGGGACAGTCCCACTATGGCTACACCTTC,CASTRGQSHYGYTF,-,TRBD1,TRBV19,TRBJ1-2
TGTGCCATCAGTGATTACGGGATCTATGGCTACACCTTC,CAISDYGIYGYTF,-,-,TRBV10-3,TRBJ1-2
TGTGCCAGCAGCTTAGTCGGGGTCGAGTATGGCTACACCTTC,CASSLVGVEYGYTF,-,-,TRBV7-2,TRBJ1-2
TGTGCCAGCAGCCAAGAATTACAGATCTACAATGAGCAGTTCTTC,CASSQELQIYNEQFF,-,-,TRBV4-2,TRBJ2-1
TGTGCCACCAGCCGACAGGGATCAAGCGGCTACACCTTC,CATSRQGSSGYTF,-,TRBD1,TRBV15,TRBJ1-2
TGTGCCAGCAGCCTCGACAGGGGGCGTGAGCAGTACTTC,CASSLDRGREQYF,once,TRBD1,TRBV7-8,TRBJ2-7
TGTGCCAGCTCACCGGCGATGGGGAGTGGAAACACCATATATTTT,CASSPAMGSGNTIYF,once,-,TRBV18,TRBJ1-3
TGTGCCAGCAGTGAGAGGACAGGCAGTGGTGAGCAGTTCTTC,CASSERTGSGEQFF,-,TRBD1,TRBV6-4,TRBJ2-1
TGTGCCAGCAGCGAGGTCGGGGGAGGAGAATACAATGAGCAGTTCTTC,CASSEVGGGEYNEQFF,-,-,TRBV25-1,TRBJ2-1
TGTGCCACCAGTGATTTGGGGGGACAGAGCACAGATACGCAGTATTTT,CATSDLGGQSTDTQYF,-,TRBD1,TRBV24-1,TRBJ2-3
TGTGCCAGCAGTTACTATCCAGGGGGCACTGAAGCTTTCTTT,CASSYYPGGTEAFF,-,TRBD1,TRBV6-6,TRBJ1-1
TGTGCCACCAGAGGGAGCTCCTATAATTCACCCCTCCACTTT,CATRGSSYNSPLHF,-,-,TRBV15,TRBJ1-6